The 20 T cell receptor beta chains below were found in one sample sequenced in a study of CD8+ T cells in alopecia areata. Extraction of RNA preceded its reverse transcription into cDNA, which served as the sequencing template. TCRdb keeps only in-frame clones here, not all; method: immunoSEQ multiplex PCR. The sample includes about 160,000 clones, roughly 65% of them seen just once. Treatment meaning: oral pan-JAK inhibitor, 5-10 mg twice daily. The starting material was CD4+ T cells sorted from blood, obtained at week 4, from a patient treated with tofacitinib. The receptors were gathered from a human donor with alopecia areata.

This clone was found a few times. CDR3 sequence reads: CASSRNTEAFF. The CDR3, as DNA: TGTGCCAGTAGTAGGAACACTGAAGCTTTCTTT. V gene TRBV19 combines with J gene TRBJ1-1; D remains ambiguous. V lost 4 bases to trimming and J lost 1 base, with 1 base between them. The CDR3 covers 11 residues. Germline CDR1 LNHDA, CDR2 SQIVND (reference sequence).

The rearrangement uses TRBV29-1 and TRBJ2-6, with 10 bases aligning to TRBD1. From germline, CDR1 is SQVTM and CDR2 ANQGSEA. The CDR3 loop spans 15 amino acids. The CDR3 sequence: CAGDRGTSGANVLTF. The CDR3 coding sequence is TGCGCGGGGGACAGGGGAACTTCAGGGGCCAACGTCCTGACTTTC.

The V gene is TRBV5-1, the J gene TRBJ2-7; D may be TRBD1 or TRBD2 (5 bases each). This CDR3 is built from 15 residues. V lost 0 bases, J lost 2 bases, and 12 bases lay in between. CDR1 and CDR2 (germline): SGHRS, YFSETQ. As DNA, the CDR3 is TGCGCCAGCAGCTTGGGGGACGGCGTAACCTACGAGCAGTACTTC. It translates to CASSLGDGVTYEQYF.

The chain employs TRBV15 and TRBJ2-5; D gene uncertain. The CDR3 extends over 16 amino acids. The V gene's germline CDR1 is LNHNV and CDR2 YYDKDF (reference sequence). Trimming took 0 bases from V and 3 from J, leaving 14 bases between them. CDR3 DNA sequence: TGTGCCACCAGCAGAGACCTCTTGGGTGCCGAAGAGACCCAGTACTTC. Encoded protein: CATSRDLLGAEETQYF.

This clone appeared a few times. The chain has TRBV29-1 and TRBJ2-1; TRBD1 or TRBD2 may be the D gene (5 bases each). Germline CDR1 is SQVTM and CDR2 is ANQGSEA. The V end lost 7 bases, the J end lost 9 bases, and 16 bases lay between the germline ends. This CDR3 has 12 amino acids. CDR3 sequence reads: CSGDGDYGEQFF. The CDR3 nucleotides read TGCAGCGGGGACGGAGATTATGGTGAGCAGTTCTTC.

The rearrangement links TRBV30 to TRBJ2-3, with D unclear. CDR1 GTSNPN and CDR2 SVGIG come from the germline V gene (reference sequence). The CDR3 has 13 residues. V lost 8 bases, J lost 5 bases, and 17 bases lay in between. CDR3 residues: CARRDRRRDTQYF. CDR3 nucleotide sequence: TGTGCCCGCCGTGATCGCAGGAGAGATACGCAGTATTTT.

The chain recombines TRBV6-5 with TRBJ2-3; D ambiguous. The V end was cut by 6 bases, the J end by 0 bases, with 7 bases between. Germline CDR1 MNHEY, CDR2 SVGAGI. CDR3 length equals 13 residues. CDR3 sequence (DNA): TGTGCCAGCAGGCCCAGTAGCACAGATACGCAGTATTTT. This encodes CASRPSSTDTQYF.

The chain carries TRBV6-5 and TRBJ1-2, with 7 bases that match TRBD1. CDR1 is MNHEY, CDR2 SVGAGI, per germline. The CDR3 sequence is 15 residues long. Trimming at V came to 0 bases and at J to 8 bases, leaving 9 bases not matched to a gene. The CDR3 spells CASSYSRDSAGGYTF. Here the CDR3 DNA reads TGTGCCAGCAGTTACTCGAGGGACAGCGCCGGCGGCTACACCTTC.

This clone was seen repeatedly, ten times or more. The gene calls are TRBV4-2 and TRBJ1-2; no firm D call. Trimming stripped 0 bases from V and 6 bases from J, with 17 bases between. Per the germline V gene, CDR1 is LGHNA and CDR2 is YNFKEQ. The CDR3 has 16 residues. The CDR3 region has the DNA TGTGCCAGCAGCCAAGAATCAGGTTCTATTGGGGATGGCTACACCTTC. Translated: CASSQESGSIGDGYTF.

CDR3 loop: CSVRDTYNQPQHF. For the CDR3, the DNA is TGCAGCGTGCGGGACACCTACAATCAGCCCCAGCATTTT. The chain couples TRBV29-1 to TRBJ1-5; D possibly corresponds to TRBD1 (6 bases). Germline CDR1 and CDR2: SQVTM and ANQGSEA. Trimming took 6 bases from V and 3 from J, leaving 12 bases between them. This CDR3 region has 13 residues.

The rearrangement joins TRBV10-3 to TRBJ1-5, with D unclear. Germline CDR1 and CDR2: ENHRY and SYGVKD. The germline V and J ends were trimmed by 3 bases and 5 bases, with 5 bases remaining between them. CDR3 length: 12 residues. CDR3 DNA: TGTGCCATCAGTGAACGGGATCAGCCCCAGCATTTT. This encodes CAISERDQPQHF.

The rearrangement uses TRBV15 and TRBJ2-2; 12 nucleotides match TRBD2. With V trimmed by 0 bases and J by 4 bases, 3 bases remained unmatched. The germline gives CDR1 LNHNV, CDR2 YYDKDF (reference sequence). The CDR3 extends over 17 amino acids. Here the CDR3 DNA reads TGTGCCACCAGCAGAGAACTAGCGGGGGGACTCACCGGGGAGCTGTTTTTT. Translation gives CATSRELAGGLTGELFF.

V is TRBV7-2 and J is TRBJ2-3; 9 bases are a match to TRBD2. This CDR3 has 15 residues. The germline CDR1 and CDR2 sequences are SGHTA and FQGNSA. The J segment lost 2 bases and the V segment lost 5 bases, leaving 5 bases of the junction unmatched. CDR3 protein: CASSLSGGNTDTQYF. CDR3 nucleotides: TGTGCCAGCAGCCTCAGCGGGGGGAACACAGATACGCAGTATTTT.

The CDR3 bases are TGTGCCAGCAGCCGGGGAGGGGTCCAAGAGACCCAGTACTTC. The encoded protein is CASSRGGVQETQYF. The chain recombines TRBV7-2 with TRBJ2-5; TRBD2 matches 7 bases. The V segment lost 5 bases and the J segment 1 base; nucleotides outside the gene matches: 4. The germline V gene has CDR1 SGHTA and CDR2 FQGNSA. This CDR3 spans 14 amino acids.

V gene TRBV18 combines with J gene TRBJ1-1, with 9 bases aligning to TRBD1. V was clipped by 5 bases and J by 2 bases; unmatched bases: 3. Germline CDR1 is KGHSH and CDR2 is LQKENI. The CDR3 is made up of 14 amino acids. In nucleotides, the CDR3 is TGTGCCAGCTCAACGACAGGGGGTAACACTGAAGCTTTCTTT. This sequence encodes CASSTTGGNTEAFF.

This rearrangement joins TRBV4-1 to TRBJ1-2; 8 bases match TRBD1. Germline lookup yields CDR1 MGHRA and CDR2 YSYEKL. V trimming: 5 bases; J trimming: 8 bases; junction bases outside the gene matches: 1. The CDR3 spans 11 residues. The CDR3 DNA follows: TGCGCCAGCAGCTGGGACAGGGGCTACACCTTC. Translated: CASSWDRGYTF.

The chain joins TRBV5-4 to TRBJ2-1; TRBD1 might be the D (6 bases). The CDR3 sequence is 15 residues long. The V gene's germline CDR1 is SGHNT and CDR2 YYREEE (reference sequence). V gave up 3 bases and J gave up 0 bases, with 10 bases separating them. Written as DNA, the CDR3 is TGTGCCAGCAGCTCCGGGACAACCTCCTACAATGAGCAGTTCTTC. Amino acid sequence: CASSSGTTSYNEQFF.

The chain joins TRBV5-1 to TRBJ2-3, with TRBD2 identical over 7 bases. The CDR3 is made up of 14 amino acids. J gave up 6 bases and V 2 bases, and 6 bases lay outside the gene matches. Germline V CDR1 and CDR2: SGHRS, YFSETQ. The CDR3 protein is CASSLVAGDDTQYF. For the CDR3, the DNA is TGCGCCAGCAGCTTAGTCGCGGGGGACGATACGCAGTATTTT.

This clone was seen only a few times. The CDR3 DNA reads as TGCAGCGTTGTGGTCTCTGAAGCTTTCTTT. Translated: CSVVVSEAFF. J is TRBJ1-1 and V is TRBV29-1; no firm D call. The CDR3 totals 10 residues. The V end lost 4 bases, the J end lost 6 bases, and 6 bases lay between the germline ends. Germline V gene data show CDR1 as SQVTM and CDR2 as ANQGSEA.

This clone was seen a few times. The chain recombines TRBV6-1 with TRBJ2-6; the D gene is possibly TRBD2 (6 bases). The V gene lost 3 bases and the J gene lost 4 bases, with 10 bases spanning the gap. The CDR3 sequence is 15 residues long. Germline CDR1 reads MNHNS; CDR2 reads SASEGT. Here the CDR3 reads CASSEGGTGANVLTF. Written as DNA, the CDR3 is TGTGCCAGCAGTGAGGGGGGTACCGGGGCCAACGTCCTGACTTTC.